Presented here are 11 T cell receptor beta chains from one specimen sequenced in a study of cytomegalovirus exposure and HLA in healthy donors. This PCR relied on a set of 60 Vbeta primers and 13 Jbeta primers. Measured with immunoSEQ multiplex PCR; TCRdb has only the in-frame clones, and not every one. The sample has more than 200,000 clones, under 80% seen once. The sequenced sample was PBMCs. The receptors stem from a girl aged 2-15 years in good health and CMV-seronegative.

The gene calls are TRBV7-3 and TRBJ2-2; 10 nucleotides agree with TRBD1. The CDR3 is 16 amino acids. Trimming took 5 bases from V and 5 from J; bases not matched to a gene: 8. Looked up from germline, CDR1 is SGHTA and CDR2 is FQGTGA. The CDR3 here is CASSAWGTGDTGELFF. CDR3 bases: TGTGCCAGCAGCGCGTGGGGGACAGGGGATACCGGGGAGCTGTTTTTT.

The CDR3 coding sequence is TGTGCCAGCAGCCCAGCCAGGGGCTACGAGCAGTACTTC. Protein product: CASSPARGYEQYF. The gene calls are TRBV5-6 and TRBJ2-7; the D gene is possibly TRBD1 (6 bases). V gave up 4 bases and J gave up 3 bases, with 11 bases separating them. Germline CDR1 reads SGHDT; CDR2 reads YYEEEE. This CDR3 contains 13 residues. The complete variable domain, with remaining parts taken from reference TRBV5-6 and TRBJ2-7, reads DAGVTQSPTHLIKTRGQQVTLRCSPKSGHDTVSWYQQALGQGPQFIFQYYEEEERQRGNFPDRFSGHQFPNYSSELNVNALLLGDSALYLCASSPARGYEQYFGPGTRLTVT.

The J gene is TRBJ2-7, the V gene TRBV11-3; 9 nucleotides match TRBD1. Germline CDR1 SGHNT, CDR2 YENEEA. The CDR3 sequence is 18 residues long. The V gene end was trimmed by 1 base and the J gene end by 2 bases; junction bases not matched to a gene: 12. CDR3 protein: CASSLGGTGRLVTYEQYF. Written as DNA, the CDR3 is TGTGCCAGCAGCTTAGGCGGGACAGGGAGGCTTGTGACCTACGAGCAGTACTTC.

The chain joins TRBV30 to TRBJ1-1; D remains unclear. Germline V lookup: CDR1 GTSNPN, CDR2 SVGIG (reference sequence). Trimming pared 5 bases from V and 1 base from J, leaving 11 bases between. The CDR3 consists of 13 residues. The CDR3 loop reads CAWEQNPNTEAFF. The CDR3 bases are TGTGCCTGGGAACAGAATCCGAACACTGAAGCTTTCTTT. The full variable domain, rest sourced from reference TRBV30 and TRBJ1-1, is SQTIHQWPATLVQPVGSPLSLECTVEGTSNPNLYWYRQAAGRGLQLLFYSVGIGQISSEVPQNLSASRPQDRQFILSSKKLLLSDSGFYLCAWEQNPNTEAFFGQGTRLTVV.

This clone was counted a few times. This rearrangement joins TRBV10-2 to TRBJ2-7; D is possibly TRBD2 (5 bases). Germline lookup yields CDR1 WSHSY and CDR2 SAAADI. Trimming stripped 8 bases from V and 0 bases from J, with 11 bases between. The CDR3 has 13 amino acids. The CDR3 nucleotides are TGCGCCAGCTTGTCAACTAGCTCCTACGAGCAGTACTTC. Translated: CASLSTSSYEQYF.

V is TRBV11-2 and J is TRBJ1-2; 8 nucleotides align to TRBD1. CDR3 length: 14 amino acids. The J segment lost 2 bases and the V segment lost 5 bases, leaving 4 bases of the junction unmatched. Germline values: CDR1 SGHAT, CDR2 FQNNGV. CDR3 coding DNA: TGTGCCAGCAGCCAACGACAGGGGAACTATGGCTACACCTTC. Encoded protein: CASSQRQGNYGYTF. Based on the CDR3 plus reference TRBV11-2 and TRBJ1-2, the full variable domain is EAGVAQSPRYKIIEKRQSVAFWCNPISGHATLYWYQQILGQGPKLLIQFQNNGVVDDSQLPKDRFSAERLKGVDSTLKIQPAKLEDSAVYLCASSQRQGNYGYTFGSGTRLTVV.

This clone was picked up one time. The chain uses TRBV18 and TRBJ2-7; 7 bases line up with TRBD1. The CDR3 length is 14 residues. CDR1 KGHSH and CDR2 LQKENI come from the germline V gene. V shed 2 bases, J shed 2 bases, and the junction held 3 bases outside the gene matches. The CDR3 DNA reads TGTGCCAGCTCACCAGCAACAGGGGCCTACGAGCAGTACTTC. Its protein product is CASSPATGAYEQYF.

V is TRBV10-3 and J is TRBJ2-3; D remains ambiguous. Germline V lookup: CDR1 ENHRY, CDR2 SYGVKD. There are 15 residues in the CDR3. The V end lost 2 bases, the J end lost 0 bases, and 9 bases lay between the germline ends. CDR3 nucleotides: TGTGCCATCAGTGAGCCTGAGGAAAGCACAGATACGCAGTATTTT. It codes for CAISEPEESTDTQYF.

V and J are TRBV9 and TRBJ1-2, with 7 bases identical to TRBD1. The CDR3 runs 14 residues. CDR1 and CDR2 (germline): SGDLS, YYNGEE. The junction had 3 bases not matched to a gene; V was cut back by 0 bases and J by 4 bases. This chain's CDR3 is CASSVEGGVYGYTF. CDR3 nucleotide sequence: TGTGCCAGCAGCGTAGAAGGGGGCGTCTATGGCTACACCTTC.

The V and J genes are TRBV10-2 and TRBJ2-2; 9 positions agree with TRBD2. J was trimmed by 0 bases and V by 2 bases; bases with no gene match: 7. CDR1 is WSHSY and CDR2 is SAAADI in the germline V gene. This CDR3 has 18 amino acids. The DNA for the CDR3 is TGCGCCAGCAGTGAGCCCCTTCTAGCGGGGACGAACACCGGGGAGCTGTTTTTT. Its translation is CASSEPLLAGTNTGELFF.

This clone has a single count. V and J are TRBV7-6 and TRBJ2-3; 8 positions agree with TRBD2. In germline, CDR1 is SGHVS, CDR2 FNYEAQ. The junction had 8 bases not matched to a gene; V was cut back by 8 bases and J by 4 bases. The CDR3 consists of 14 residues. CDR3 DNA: TGTGCCAGCGTCCCGGGGGGGACTCCAGATACGCAGTATTTT. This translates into CASVPGGTPDTQYF. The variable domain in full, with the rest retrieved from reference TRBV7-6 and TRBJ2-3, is GAGVSQSPRYKVTKRGQDVALRCDPISGHVSLYWYRQALGQGPEFLTYFNYEAQQDKSGLPNDRFSAERPEGSISTLTIQRTEQRDSAMYRCASVPGGTPDTQYFGPGTRLTVL.